This is a list of T cell receptor beta chains from one sample in a study of regulatory T cells in long-lasting Graves disease. TCRdb processed the multiplex PCR reads anew with MiXCR; each CDR3 protein has one entry. This table has about 370,000 distinct CDR3 sequences, about 16% appearing once. The sequencing here drew on peripheral blood mononuclear cells (PBMCs), taken at new diagnosis, from a patient treated with antithyroid drugs. The source of these receptors is a female donor with Graves disease. Both conserved end residues are trimmed from each CDR3.

V gene | CDR3 protein
TRBV6-1 | ASTRGQGNGYT
TRBV6-5 | ASSYLQGLSPLH
TRBV6-5 | ASSLNSGGTLYEQY
TRBV6-1 | ASTPDRGETQY
TRBV19 | ASSPAVNEQF
TRBV7-2 | ASSFTTRSNEQF
TRBV20-1 | SARDRAGTVDTIY
TRBV5-1 | ASSARISNTEAF
TRBV6-2/TRBV6-3 | ASSYSASYT
TRBV5-1 | ASSLVGWDSGADTQY
TRBV5-1 | ASSLGRGGQITGELF
TRBV27 | ASSPSRDTRFAQY
TRBV12-3/TRBV12-4 | ASSFGDRSEQY
TRBV20-1 | SAATATSTDTQY
TRBV2 | ASSERSTTYEQY
TRBV7-9 | ASSSGDVPLRTSGANVLT
TRBV28 | ASREAGRLYNEQF
TRBV20-1 | SARDPGNQPQH
TRBV9 | ASSVISGAGGELF
TRBV4-1 | ASSQDPSGGALDTQY
TRBV7-2 | ASSFKPPGQGARSGTEAF
TRBV7-6 | ASSWGGRMDGTDTQY
TRBV27 | ASRNSGGSNQPQH
TRBV20-1 | SASNWRSGGYT
TRBV2 | ASSTTGTRYEAF
TRBV7-9 | ASSSPPGWDEQF
TRBV11-2 | ASSSVGGNTDMQY
TRBV12-5 | ASGSPTGQGYGHT
TRBV5-6 | ASSLQGTEQY
TRBV2 | ASNGQGIEKLF
TRBV28 | ASSLWRGDGELF
TRBV28 | ASSFPREGWYEQY
TRBV15 | ATSIDRVLGDYGYT
TRBV4-1 | ASSFRGGAGNEQF
TRBV6-1 | ASKTLAGDHAKNIQY
TRBV7-9 | ASSSGLAGSNEQF
TRBV6-1 | ASRGQVGDYGYT
TRBV18 | ASSQGPSTGELF
TRBV29-1 | SIQTGGPYEQY
TRBV11-3 | ASSQEAGGEETQY